The 8 T cell receptor beta chains in this list originate from one sample, sequenced in a study of tissue T cells after allogeneic stem cell transplantation. Sequenced by immunoSEQ multiplex PCR; TCRdb stores in-frame clones only, minus some. This table holds roughly 7,700 clones, around a third found once. Indicated time point: mouse harvest day 14 after allogeneic transplant. Each mouse received 10^7 T-cell-depleted marrow cells plus 10^6 splenic CD5+ T cells by tail vein. Sequenced input: skin. The receptors were sampled from a female BALB/c mouse given C57BL/6 T cells with graft-versus-host disease after an allogeneic hematopoietic cell transplant.

For this clone: The listed genes are named as in mouse. Coverage ceases 1 residue before the CDR3 finishes, and the germline J gene fills in the end. The gene calls are TRBV26 and TRBJ1-1, with 7 bases matching TRBD1. The V gene end was trimmed by 2 bases and the J gene end by 1 base; junction bases not matched to a gene: 1. The CDR3 has 14 residues. CDR1 KGHPV and CDR2 FQNQEV come from the germline V gene (reference sequence). CDR3 loop: CASSLPGGNTEVFF. Incomplete CDR3 DNA: TGTGCCAGCAGTCTGCCAGGGGGGAACACAGAAGTCTTC.

This clone ranks as medium-sized. Gene labels here are mouse ones. The CDR3 extends 1 residue past the end of the read, so its final part is completed from the germline J gene. Other DNA sequences in this sample translate to the same CDR3. This chain connects TRBV29 to TRBJ1-1; 8 nucleotides line up with TRBD1. CDR3 length: 13 amino acids. V was pared by 6 bases and J by 4 bases, with 4 bases of the junction left unmatched. Germline CDR1 is MSHET and CDR2 is SYDVDS. The sequenced part of the CDR3 DNA is TGTGCTAGCAGCCCTGGACAGGGCACAGAAGTCTTC. Amino acids: CASSPGQGTEVF. The full CDR3 sequence reads CASSPGQGTEVFF.

A word on this clone: Gene labels here are mouse ones. The CDR3 is cut off 1 residue early in the read; its end comes from the germline J gene. This chain uses TRBV26 with TRBJ1-1; D remains unclear. Germline V CDR1 and CDR2: KGHPV, FQNQEV (reference sequence). The CDR3 length is 10 residues. With 6 bases removed from V and 6 bases from J, the gap between germline ends came to 5 bases. The CDR3 DNA, read in part, is TGTGCCAGCAGGAAATCAGAAGTCTTC. As protein: CASRKSEVF. The complete CDR3 reads CASRKSEVFF.

Within the sample, this clone is medium-sized. Mouse names are used for the genes. The read terminates 1 residue ahead of where the CDR3 ends, so the germline J gene completes it. This chain links TRBV15 with TRBJ2-7; 10 bases map to TRBD2. The CDR3 runs 12 residues. Germline lookup yields CDR1 SGHND and CDR2 FRSKSL. J lost 4 bases, V lost 6 bases, and 0 bases had no gene match. The DNA read from the CDR3 is TGTGCCAGCAGGGACTGGGGGTATGAACAGTAC. The encoded protein is CASRDWGYEQY. From start to end, the CDR3 is CASRDWGYEQYF.

Remarks on this clone: Gene labels here are mouse ones. The read finishes 1 residue shy of the CDR3 end, and the germline J gene is used to complete it. The chain combines TRBV26 with TRBJ2-5; 9 bases line up with TRBD2. The CDR3 covers 15 residues. Germline V CDR1 and CDR2: KGHPV, FQNQEV (reference sequence). Trimming at V came to 4 bases and at J to 3 bases, leaving 5 bases not matched to a gene. The CDR3 DNA, read in part, is TGTGCCAGCAGTCCTCCGACTGGGGGTCAAGACACCCAGTAC. Translated, it gives CASSPPTGGQDTQY. The whole CDR3 region reads CASSPPTGGQDTQYF.

Notes on this clone: Germline and genes here are mouse. The read gets to within 1 residue of the CDR3 end, and the germline J gene fills in the rest. This chain joins TRBV1 and TRBJ1-5; D is undetermined. V lost 3 bases to trimming and J lost 0 bases, with 3 bases between them. The V gene's germline CDR1 is NSQYPW and CDR2 LRSPGD (reference sequence). The CDR3 is 13 residues long. The CDR3 loop is CTCSASNNQAPLF. The CDR3 DNA, read in part, is TGCACCTGCAGTGCGAGTAACAACCAGGCTCCGCTT.

A remark on this clone: All gene names here are mouse names. The CDR3 end is not reached by the read, which stops 1 residue before it; the germline J gene fills it in. The rearrangement links TRBV1 to TRBJ1-1; D unresolved. V was trimmed by 1 base and J by 3 bases, leaving 6 bases between them. The length of the CDR3 is 13 residues. CDR1 and CDR2 (germline): NSQYPW, LRSPGD (reference sequence). Here the CDR3 reads CTCSAGGDTEVFF. The covered CDR3 bases are TGCACCTGCAGTGCAGGGGGAGACACAGAAGTCTTC.

This clone is large. Gene names are the mouse ones. The read ends 1 residue early relative to the CDR3; the germline J gene fills the gap. The chain has TRBV19 and TRBJ2-1, with 9 bases aligning to TRBD2. After removal of 4 bases from V and 3 bases from J, the junction contained 2 bases not matched to a gene. CDR3 size: 14 residues. In germline, CDR1 is FNHDT, CDR2 SITEND (reference sequence). CDR3 loop: CASSPGGVYAEQFF. The CDR3 DNA, read in part, is TGTGCCAGCAGTCCTGGGGGGGTCTATGCTGAGCAGTTC.